These T cell receptor beta chains were read from a single sample in a study of blood T cell repertoires in COVID-19. Sequenced by immunoSEQ multiplex PCR; TCRdb stores in-frame clones only, minus some. The table records about 140,000 clones, about 87% of them present only once. Sequencing used peripheral blood. All receptors come from a man between 60 and 70 years old with active or convalescent COVID-19. Both conserved end residues are part of each CDR3. The order of the fields is V gene, J gene, CDR3 protein.

TRBV27	TRBJ2-2	CASSLGYGTGELFF
TRBV19	TRBJ2-4	CASSTQDREGNIQYF
TRBV25-1	TRBJ1-2	CASREFFGYTF
TRBV4-3	TRBJ2-2	CASSQPIPGITDTGELFF
TRBV7-3	TRBJ1-2	CASSLSGSDGYTF
TRBV3-1/TRBV3-2	TRBJ1-2	CASWGGVYGYTF
TRBV24-1	TRBJ1-2	CATSDSGEGFYGYTF
TRBV5-5	TRBJ2-7	CASSFASGTGPHEQYF
TRBV28	TRBJ2-7	CASSLTEIEQYF
TRBV10-3	TRBJ1-1	CAISERTVRTEAFF
TRBV25-1	TRBJ2-3	CASSDWAGASTDTQYF
TRBV18	TRBJ2-4	CASSPPRDSLKGFVKNIQYF
TRBV27	TRBJ2-1	CASRLGGLVNEQFF
TRBV30	TRBJ2-3	CAWKQGPSTDTQYF
TRBV6-6	TRBJ1-5	CASTPGLQPQHF
TRBV28	TRBJ2-7	CARSGRWSSYEQYF
TRBV27	TRBJ2-5	CASSLWTGGDQETQYF
TRBV7-9	TRBJ2-7	CASSLGVPYEQYF
TRBV29-1	TRBJ2-1	CSVDGGSSYNEQFF
TRBV20-1	TRBJ1-5	CSASRDTNQPQHF
TRBV24-1	TRBJ1-2	CATSGRGTGSYGYTF
TRBV19	TRBJ2-1	CASSSIGTSRFF
TRBV11-2	TRBJ2-3	CASSFSGLKYF
TRBV6-6	TRBJ1-5	CASTQQGPNQPQHF
TRBV14	TRBJ1-4	CASSPAGIEKLFF
TRBV2	TRBJ2-7	CASRDREVKQYF
TRBV4-2	TRBJ1-5	CASSQRQGNQPQHF
TRBV6-6	TRBJ1-4	CASSFRDELFF
TRBV5-1	TRBJ2-1	CASSPGLAGVKFF
TRBV30	TRBJ2-5	CAWSFTGGETQYF
TRBV4-1	TRBJ1-3	CASSHRMGQSGNTIYF
TRBV5-1	TRBJ2-3	CASSLAAQGGTDTQYF
TRBV29-1	TRBJ1-2	CSAGKIYGYTF
TRBV24-1	TRBJ2-1	CATSDPRGSGNEQFF
TRBV28	TRBJ2-2	CASSLYHRGGNTGELFF
TRBV6-5	TRBJ1-1	CASTQGQAFF
TRBV5-5	TRBJ1-4	CASSLDRMVEKLFF
TRBV7-9	TRBJ1-3	CASILTSYSGNTIYF